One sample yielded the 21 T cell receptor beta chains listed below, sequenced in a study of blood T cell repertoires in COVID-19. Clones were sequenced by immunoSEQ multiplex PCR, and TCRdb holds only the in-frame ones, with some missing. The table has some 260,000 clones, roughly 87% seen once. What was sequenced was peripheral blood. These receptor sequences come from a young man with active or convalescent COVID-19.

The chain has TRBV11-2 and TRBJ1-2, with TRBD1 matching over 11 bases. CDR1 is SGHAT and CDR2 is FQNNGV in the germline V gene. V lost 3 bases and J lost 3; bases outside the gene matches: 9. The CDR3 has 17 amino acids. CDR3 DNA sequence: TGTGCCAGCAGCTTCCGGGACAGGGGGGACGTCGACTATGGCTACACCTTC. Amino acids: CASSFRDRGDVDYGYTF.

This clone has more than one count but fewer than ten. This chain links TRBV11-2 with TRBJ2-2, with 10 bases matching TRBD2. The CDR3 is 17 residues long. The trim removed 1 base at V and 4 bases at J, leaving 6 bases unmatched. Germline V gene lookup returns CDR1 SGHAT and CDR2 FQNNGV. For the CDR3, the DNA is TGTGCCAGCAGCTTAGGCCTAGCGGGGGACATCACCGGGGAGCTGTTTTTT. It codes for CASSLGLAGDITGELFF.

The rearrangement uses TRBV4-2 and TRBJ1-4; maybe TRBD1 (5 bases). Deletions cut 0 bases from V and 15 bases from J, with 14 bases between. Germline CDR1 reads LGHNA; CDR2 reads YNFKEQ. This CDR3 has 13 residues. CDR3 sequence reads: CASSQDGAEMVFF. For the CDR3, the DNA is TGTGCCAGCAGCCAAGATGGGGCGGAGATGGTGTTTTTT.

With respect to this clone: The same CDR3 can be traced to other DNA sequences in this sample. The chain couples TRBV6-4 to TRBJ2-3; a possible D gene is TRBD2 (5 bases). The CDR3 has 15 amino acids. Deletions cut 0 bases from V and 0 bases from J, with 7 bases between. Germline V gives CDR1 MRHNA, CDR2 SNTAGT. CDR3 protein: CASSDSAGSTDTQYF. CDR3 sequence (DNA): TGTGCCAGCAGTGACTCGGCGGGTAGCACAGATACGCAGTATTTT.

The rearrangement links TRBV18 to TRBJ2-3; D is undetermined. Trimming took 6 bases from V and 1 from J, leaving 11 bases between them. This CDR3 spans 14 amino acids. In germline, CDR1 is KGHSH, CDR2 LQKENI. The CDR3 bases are TGTGCCAGCTCGCCGGAAGGAGGCACAGATACGCAGTATTTT. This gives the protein CASSPEGGTDTQYF.

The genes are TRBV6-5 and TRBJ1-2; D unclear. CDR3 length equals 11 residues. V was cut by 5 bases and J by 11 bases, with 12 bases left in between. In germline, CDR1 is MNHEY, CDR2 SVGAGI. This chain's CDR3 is CASSMGRGYTF. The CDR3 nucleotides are TGTGCCAGCAGTATGGGTCGGGGATACACCTTC.

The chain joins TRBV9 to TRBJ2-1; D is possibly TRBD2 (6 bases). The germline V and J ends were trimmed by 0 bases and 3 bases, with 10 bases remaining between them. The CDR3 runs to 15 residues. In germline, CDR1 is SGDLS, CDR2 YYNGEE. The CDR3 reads CASSVGTIYYNEQFF. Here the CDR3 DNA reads TGTGCCAGCAGCGTAGGGACTATATACTACAATGAGCAGTTCTTC.

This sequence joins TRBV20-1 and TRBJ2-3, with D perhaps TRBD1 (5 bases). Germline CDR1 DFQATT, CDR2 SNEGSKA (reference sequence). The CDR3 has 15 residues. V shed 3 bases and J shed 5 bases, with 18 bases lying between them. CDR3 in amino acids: CSASGVTAGLDTQYF. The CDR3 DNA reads TGCAGTGCTAGTGGGGTTACAGCAGGGTTAGATACGCAGTATTTT.

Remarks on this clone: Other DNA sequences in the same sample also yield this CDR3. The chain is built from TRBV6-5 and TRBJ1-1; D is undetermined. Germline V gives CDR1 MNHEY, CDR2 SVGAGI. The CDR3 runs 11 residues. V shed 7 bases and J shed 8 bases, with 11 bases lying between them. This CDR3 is CASTRGGEAFF. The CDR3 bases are TGTGCCAGCACCCGAGGTGGGGAAGCTTTCTTT.

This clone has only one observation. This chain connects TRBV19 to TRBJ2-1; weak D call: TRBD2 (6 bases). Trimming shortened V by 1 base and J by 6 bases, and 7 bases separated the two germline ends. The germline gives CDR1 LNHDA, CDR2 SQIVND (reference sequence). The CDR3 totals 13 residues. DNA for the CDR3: TGTGCCAGTAGTATAGGCGGGGTCAATGAGCAGTTCTTC. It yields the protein CASSIGGVNEQFF.

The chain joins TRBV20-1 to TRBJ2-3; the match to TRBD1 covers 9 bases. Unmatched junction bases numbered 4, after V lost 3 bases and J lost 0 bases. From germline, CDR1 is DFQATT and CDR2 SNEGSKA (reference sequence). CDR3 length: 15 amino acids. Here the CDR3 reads CSASLGQGSTDTQYF. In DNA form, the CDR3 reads TGCAGTGCTAGTCTCGGACAGGGGAGCACAGATACGCAGTATTTT.

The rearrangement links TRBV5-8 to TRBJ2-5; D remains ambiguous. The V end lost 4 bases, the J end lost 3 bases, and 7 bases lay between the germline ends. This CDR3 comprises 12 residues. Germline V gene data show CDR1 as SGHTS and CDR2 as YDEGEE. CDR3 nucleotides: TGTGCCAGCAGCCTTATCGAAGAGACCCAGTACTTC. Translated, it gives CASSLIEETQYF.

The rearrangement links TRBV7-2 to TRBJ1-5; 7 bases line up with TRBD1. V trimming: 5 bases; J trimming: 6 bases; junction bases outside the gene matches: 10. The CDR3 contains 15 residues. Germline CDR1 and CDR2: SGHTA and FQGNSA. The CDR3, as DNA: TGTGCCAGCAGCCCAAATACCAGGGACAGTCAGCCCCAGCATTTT. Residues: CASSPNTRDSQPQHF.

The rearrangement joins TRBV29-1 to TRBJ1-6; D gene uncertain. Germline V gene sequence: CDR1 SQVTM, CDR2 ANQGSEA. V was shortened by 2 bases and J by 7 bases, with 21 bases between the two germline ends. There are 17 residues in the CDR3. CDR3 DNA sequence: TGCAGCGTTGAACGCCCGAAAAGCGTCTCTTACAATTCACCCCTCCACTTT. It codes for CSVERPKSVSYNSPLHF.

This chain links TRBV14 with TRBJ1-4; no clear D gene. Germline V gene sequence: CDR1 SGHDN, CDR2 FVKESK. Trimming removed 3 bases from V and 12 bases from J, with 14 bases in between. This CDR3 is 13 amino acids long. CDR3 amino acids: CASSQPGEVELFF. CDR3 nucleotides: TGTGCCAGCAGCCAGCCCGGGGAGGTGGAACTGTTTTTT.

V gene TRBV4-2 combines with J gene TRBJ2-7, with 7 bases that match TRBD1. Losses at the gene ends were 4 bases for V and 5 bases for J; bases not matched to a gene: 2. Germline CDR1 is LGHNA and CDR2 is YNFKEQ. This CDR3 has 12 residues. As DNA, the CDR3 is TGTGCCAGCAGCCCGCAGGGGGACGAGCAGTACTTC. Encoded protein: CASSPQGDEQYF.

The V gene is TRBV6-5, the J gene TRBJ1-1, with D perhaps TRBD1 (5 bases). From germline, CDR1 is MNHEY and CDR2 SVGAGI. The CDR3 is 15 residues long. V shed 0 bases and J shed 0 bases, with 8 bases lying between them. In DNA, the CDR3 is TGTGCCAGCAGTTACTCGCAGACAGTGAACACTGAAGCTTTCTTT. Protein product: CASSYSQTVNTEAFF.

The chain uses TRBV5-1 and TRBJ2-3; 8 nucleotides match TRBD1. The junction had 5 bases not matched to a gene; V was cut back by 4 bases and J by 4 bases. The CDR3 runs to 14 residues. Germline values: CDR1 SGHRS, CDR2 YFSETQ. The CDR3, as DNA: TGCGCCAGCAGCAGAGACAGGGGATCAGATACGCAGTATTTT. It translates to CASSRDRGSDTQYF.

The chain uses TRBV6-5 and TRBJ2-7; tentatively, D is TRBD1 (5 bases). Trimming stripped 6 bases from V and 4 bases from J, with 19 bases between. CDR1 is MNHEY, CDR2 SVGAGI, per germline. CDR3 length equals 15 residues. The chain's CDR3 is CASSPIGARAYEQYF. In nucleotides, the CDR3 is TGTGCCAGCAGCCCCATAGGGGCGCGAGCATACGAGCAGTACTTC.

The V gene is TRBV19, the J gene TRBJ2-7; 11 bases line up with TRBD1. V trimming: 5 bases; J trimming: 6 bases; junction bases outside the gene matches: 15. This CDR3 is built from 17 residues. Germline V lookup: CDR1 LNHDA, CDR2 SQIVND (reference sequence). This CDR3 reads CASSSRTGGTTRTEQYF. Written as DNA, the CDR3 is TGTGCCAGTAGTTCGCGGACAGGGGGCACTACCCGCACCGAGCAGTACTTC.

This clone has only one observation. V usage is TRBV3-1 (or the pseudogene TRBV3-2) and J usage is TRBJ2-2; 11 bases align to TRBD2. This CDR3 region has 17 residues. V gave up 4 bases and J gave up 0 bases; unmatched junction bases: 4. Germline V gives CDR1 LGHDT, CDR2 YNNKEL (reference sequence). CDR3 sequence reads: CASSLAGGHANTGELFF. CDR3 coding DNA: TGTGCCAGCAGCCTAGCGGGGGGGCACGCGAACACCGGGGAGCTGTTTTTT.